This TCR beta chain was profiled in a study of OX40 agonist ivuxolimab in advanced cancers. Findings and limits, study-wide: Fewer expanded clones were found on average in CD4+ than in CD8+ T cells.

On this clone: What it recognizes is unknown.

Patients were excluded for autoimmune disease history or systemic immunosuppression. Peripheral blood came from all dose cohorts at three timepoints. Germline V lookup: CDR1 SQVTM, CDR2 ANQGSEA. This CDR3 comprises 12 residues. The germline V and J ends were trimmed by 6 bases and 2 bases, with 9 bases remaining between them. Profiling relied on immunoSEQ multiplex PCR, and the TCRdb table lists in-frame clones only, not all of them. This sample has approximately 99,000 clones, with approximately 87% found just once. This receptor was identified in an adult with an advanced solid tumor such as melanoma, head and neck, liver or kidney cancer. The rearrangement links TRBV29-1 to TRBJ2-3; no clear D. This material consisted of CD4+ or CD8+ T cells sorted from blood, taken in a trial of the OX40 agonist ivuxolimab. The DNA for the CDR3 is TGCAGCGTGGTTGTCTTCACAGATACGCAGTATTTT. Its protein product is CSVVVFTDTQYF.